These 24 T cell receptor beta chains were sequenced from one sample in a study of long-term antiretroviral therapy in people with HIV. This was the immunoSEQ v3.0 assay at survey level. The method was immunoSEQ multiplex PCR; TCRdb's version includes in-frame clones alone and lacks a portion of them. The repertoire holds roughly 16,000 clones, with about 85% as singletons. The source material was unsorted PBMCs, sampled 0.5 years after starting antiretroviral therapy. Receptors were obtained from a woman aged 40 to 50 with HIV.

This chain connects TRBV5-1 to TRBJ2-5; 8 bases match TRBD1. The CDR3 runs to 16 residues. V was clipped by 0 bases and J by 0 bases; unmatched bases: 4. Per the germline V gene, CDR1 is SGHRS and CDR2 is YFSETQ. The CDR3 nucleotides are TGCGCCAGCAGCTTGGCAGGGGGCGGGGACCAAGAGACCCAGTACTTC. Its translation is CASSLAGGGDQETQYF. The full variable domain, completed using reference TRBV5-1 and TRBJ2-5, is KAGVTQTPRYLIKTRGQQVTLSCSPISGHRSVSWYQQTPGQGLQFLFEYFSETQRNKGNFPGRFSGRQFSNSRSEMNVSTLELGDSALYLCASSLAGGGDQETQYFGPGTRLLVL.

The chain is built from TRBV7-9 and TRBJ2-2; D is possibly TRBD2 (5 bases). The CDR3 runs 14 residues. The V end was cut by 2 bases, the J end by 7 bases, with 11 bases between. Germline V CDR1 and CDR2: SEHNR, FQNEAQ (reference sequence). The CDR3 spells CASSLSRDFGELFF. DNA for the CDR3: TGTGCCAGCAGCTTATCTCGGGATTTCGGGGAGCTGTTTTTT.

The rearrangement uses TRBV11-2 and TRBJ1-1; the D gene is possibly TRBD1 (5 bases). V lost 4 bases and J lost 1, with 22 bases in between. CDR1 SGHAT and CDR2 FQNNGV come from the germline V gene. The CDR3 is 18 amino acids. In DNA form, the CDR3 reads TGTGCCAGCAGCTCGGGGGGTGAGGAGGGGCGAAAGAACACTGAAGCTTTCTTT. This encodes CASSSGGEEGRKNTEAFF.

This chain connects TRBV7-6 to TRBJ2-6, with D hard to call. Germline V gives CDR1 SGHVS, CDR2 FNYEAQ. V lost 0 bases, J lost 3 bases, and 3 bases lay in between. This CDR3 comprises 14 residues. CDR3 in DNA: TGTGCCAGCAGCTTAGCGGGTGGGGCCAACGTCCTGACTTTC. Its translation is CASSLAGGANVLTF.

The chain uses TRBV5-4 and TRBJ2-1, with 7 bases matching TRBD2. Germline-derived CDR1 and CDR2 are SGHNT and YYREEE (reference sequence). The V gene end was trimmed by 1 base and the J gene end by 7 bases; junction bases not matched to a gene: 8. This CDR3 region has 15 residues. This CDR3 reads CASSLSPAGRNEQFF. The CDR3 bases are TGTGCCAGCAGCTTGAGCCCAGCGGGAAGGAATGAGCAGTTCTTC.

This chain joins TRBV5-1 and TRBJ2-2, with D perhaps matching TRBD2 (5 bases). CDR3 length: 16 amino acids. V lost 0 bases and J lost 5, with 14 bases in between. Germline assignment: CDR1 SGHRS and CDR2 YFSETQ. The CDR3: CASSLVPADVTGELFF. For the CDR3, the DNA is TGCGCCAGCAGCTTGGTGCCAGCGGACGTTACCGGGGAGCTGTTTTTT.

The CDR3 DNA reads TGTGCCAGCAGTTTATCCCTAGCCGGGTCCTACGAGCAGTACTTC. Residues: CASSLSLAGSYEQYF. This chain uses TRBV27 with TRBJ2-7; D is perhaps TRBD2 (5 bases). Trimming took off 0 bases at V and 1 base at J, with 10 bases between the two ends. Per the germline V gene, CDR1 is MNHEY and CDR2 is SMNVEV (reference sequence). CDR3 length: 15 residues.

In this sample, this clone turned up once. The V gene is TRBV6-1, the J gene TRBJ1-1; no clear D gene. Germline loops: CDR1 MNHNS, CDR2 SASEGT. The CDR3 consists of 13 residues. V was pared by 3 bases and J by 7 bases, with 12 bases between. In nucleotides, the CDR3 is TGTGCCAGCAGTGATTCTCGGCAGTATGAAGCTTTCTTT. Protein sequence: CASSDSRQYEAFF.

To note about this clone: Additional DNA sequences in this sample encode the identical CDR3. The chain employs TRBV6-5 and TRBJ2-3, with D unclear. V gave up 1 base and J gave up 0 bases, with 2 bases separating them. CDR3 size: 13 residues. The germline CDR1 and CDR2 sequences are MNHEY and SVGAGI. In DNA, the CDR3 is TGTGCCAGCAGTTACTACAGCACAGATACGCAGTATTTT. This codes for CASSYYSTDTQYF.

The chain has TRBV6-6 and TRBJ2-2, with TRBD2 as a possible D gene (5 bases). Germline V gene data show CDR1 as MNHNY and CDR2 as SVGAGI (reference sequence). The CDR3 contains 12 residues. The V end lost 10 bases, the J end lost 4 bases, and 10 bases lay between the germline ends. CDR3 sequence reads: CAILRGTGELFF. DNA of the CDR3: TGTGCCATCCTACGGGGCACCGGGGAGCTGTTTTTT.

V is TRBV28 and J is TRBJ1-1; unclear D gene. The germline gives CDR1 MDHEN, CDR2 SYDVKM. This CDR3 region has 15 residues. V was clipped by 3 bases and J by 4 bases, with 15 bases between them. The CDR3 nucleotides are TGTGCCAGCAGTTTGATTGCTGGAGTGGGCACTGAAGCTTTCTTT. This gives the protein CASSLIAGVGTEAFF.

CDR3: CASSSGTANEQFF. Here the CDR3 DNA reads TGTGCCAGCAGCTCCGGGACAGCCAATGAGCAGTTCTTC. The chain combines TRBV7-9 with TRBJ2-1; TRBD1 matches 7 bases. The junction had 3 bases not matched to a gene; V was cut back by 4 bases and J by 6 bases. Germline loops: CDR1 SEHNR, CDR2 FQNEAQ (reference sequence). This CDR3 comprises 13 residues.

V is TRBV2 and J is TRBJ2-1, with 9 bases matching TRBD1. CDR1 and CDR2 from the germline V gene are SNHLY and FYNNEI. The J segment lost 7 bases and the V segment lost 4 bases, leaving 8 bases of the junction unmatched. This CDR3 is built from 15 residues. The CDR3 reads CASSGDREGRNEQFF. For the CDR3, the DNA is TGTGCCAGCAGTGGGGACAGGGAGGGTAGAAATGAGCAGTTCTTC.

The chain uses TRBV6-1 and TRBJ2-7; a weak D match, TRBD2 (6 bases). The germline gives CDR1 MNHNS, CDR2 SASEGT. V was shortened by 1 base and J by 1 base, with 11 bases between the two germline ends. This CDR3 is built from 15 residues. The CDR3, as DNA: TGTGCCAGCAGTGAAGAGTTCGGGGGTTCCTACGAGCAGTACTTC. Translation: CASSEEFGGSYEQYF.

The genes are TRBV5-1 and TRBJ2-1; 8 bases align to TRBD2. Unmatched junction bases numbered 10, after V lost 0 bases and J lost 8 bases. The germline gives CDR1 SGHRS, CDR2 YFSETQ. The CDR3 has 16 amino acids. CDR3: CASSLALGRAVYEQFF. The CDR3 region has the DNA TGCGCCAGCAGCTTGGCCCTCGGGAGGGCCGTGTATGAGCAGTTCTTC.

The chain joins TRBV6-1 to TRBJ1-4; possible D gene TRBD1, 5 bases. Germline CDR1 is MNHNS and CDR2 is SASEGT. The CDR3 loop spans 13 amino acids. Trimming cost V 4 bases and J 8 bases, with 11 bases left between them. DNA of the CDR3: TGTGCCAGCAGTGGACAGCACACGGAAAAACTGTTTTTT. Residues: CASSGQHTEKLFF.

This chain connects TRBV7-8 to TRBJ2-1; D not resolved. This CDR3 is built from 12 residues. Germline CDR1 and CDR2: SGHVS and FQNEAQ. Between the trimmed V and J ends, which lost 1 base and 12 bases, there was a span of 10 bases. The CDR3 is CASSLGAQRQFF. In nucleotides, the CDR3 is TGTGCCAGCAGCTTAGGTGCACAGCGGCAGTTCTTC.

This clone was seen once. The rearrangement uses TRBV7-3 and TRBJ2-7, with 7 bases that match TRBD1. CDR1 and CDR2 (germline): SGHTA, FQGTGA. This CDR3 is 16 amino acids long. V shed 4 bases, J shed 3 bases, and the junction held 12 bases outside the gene matches. CDR3 amino acids: CASSSPPGTENYEQYF. The DNA for the CDR3 is TGTGCCAGCAGCTCTCCACCCGGGACAGAGAACTACGAGCAGTACTTC.

This chain links TRBV10-3 with TRBJ2-3; the D gene is possibly TRBD1 (6 bases). Trimming removed 4 bases from V and 5 bases from J, with 13 bases in between. Germline loops: CDR1 ENHRY, CDR2 SYGVKD. The CDR3 has 14 residues. The CDR3 DNA reads as TGTGCCATCAGTGGGGGGCTAGCTCGAGATACGCAGTATTTT. It codes for CAISGGLARDTQYF.

This chain joins TRBV28 and TRBJ1-2; no definite D call. V shed 7 bases and J shed 7 bases, with 13 bases lying between them. This CDR3 spans 12 amino acids. Germline CDR1 reads MDHEN; CDR2 reads SYDVKM. The DNA of the CDR3 is TGTGCCAGCATGAACGGGGTCCGTGGCTACACCTTC. Its translation: CASMNGVRGYTF.

CDR3 in amino acids: CATVYGTPNTEAFF. The CDR3 nucleotides are TGTGCCACTGTCTACGGGACACCGAACACTGAAGCTTTCTTT. V usage is TRBV19 and J usage is TRBJ1-1, with D perhaps TRBD1 (6 bases). Trimming removed 10 bases at V and 1 base at J, with 16 bases between. Germline CDR1 LNHDA, CDR2 SQIVND (reference sequence). The CDR3 has 14 amino acids. The full variable domain, with the rest looked up from reference TRBV19 and TRBJ1-1, is DGGITQSPKYLFRKEGQNVTLSCEQNLNHDAMYWYRQDPGQGLRLIYYSQIVNDFQKGDIAEGYSVSREKKESFPLTVTSAQKNPTAFYLCATVYGTPNTEAFFGQGTRLTVV.

The V and J genes are TRBV16 and TRBJ2-1; D call uncertain. V lost 0 bases, J lost 7 bases, and 10 bases lay in between. CDR1 KGHSY and CDR2 FQNENV come from the germline V gene. This CDR3 is 14 amino acids long. CDR3 loop: CASSQSQLGNEQFF. The CDR3 DNA is TGTGCCAGCAGCCAATCGCAGCTGGGGAATGAGCAGTTCTTC.

The chain recombines TRBV19 with TRBJ2-2, with 13 bases aligning to TRBD2. Germline V gene lookup returns CDR1 LNHDA and CDR2 SQIVND (reference sequence). The J segment lost 5 bases and the V segment lost 4 bases, leaving 1 base of the junction unmatched. CDR3 length: 15 residues. The CDR3 region is CASSRTSGRTGELFF. In nucleotides, the CDR3 is TGTGCCAGTAGTAGGACTAGCGGGAGAACCGGGGAGCTGTTTTTT.

The chain carries TRBV29-1 and TRBJ2-4; a weak D match, TRBD1 (6 bases). V was pared by 4 bases and J by 7 bases, with 11 bases between. CDR1 SQVTM and CDR2 ANQGSEA come from the germline V gene. The CDR3 is 12 residues long. This CDR3 reads CSVANQGNIQYF. Written as DNA, the CDR3 is TGCAGCGTTGCCAACCAGGGGAACATTCAGTACTTC.